This is a list of T cell receptor beta chains from one sample in a study of OX40 agonist ivuxolimab in advanced cancers. Only in-frame clones appear in the TCRdb table, and some are missing; sequencing was by immunoSEQ multiplex PCR. In the table there are tens of thousands of clones, about 90% of which are singletons. The sequences come from CD4+ or CD8+ T cells sorted from blood, collected in a trial of the OX40 agonist ivuxolimab. These TCRs come from an adult with an advanced solid tumor such as melanoma, head and neck, liver or kidney cancer. Each CDR3 is given with its conserved first and last residue. The D gene is left open where the match is weak. Clone size appears in some rows only: once, few, many, or a class for an expanded clone.

>NA|TRBV27|TRBJ2-1|NA
TGTGCCAGTGCTCCCTACAATGAGCAGTTCTTC
CASAPYNEQFF
>NA|TRBV5-1|TRBJ2-6|NA
TGCGCCAGCAGCTCCATGGGATCTGGGGCCAACGTCCTGACTTTC
CASSSMGSGANVLTF
>NA|TRBV7-2|TRBJ2-7|NA
TGTGCCAGCAGCATCGTCGGCGGGACAATCAACTACGAGCAGTACTTC
CASSIVGGTINYEQYF
>once|TRBV27|TRBJ2-7|NA
TGTGCCAGCAGTTTGAGCAGGGCGATATACGAGCAGTACTTC
CASSLSRAIYEQYF
>NA|TRBV25-1|TRBJ1-5|NA
TGTGCCAGCAGTGCAGGACTCAATCAGCCCCAGCATTTT
CASSAGLNQPQHF
>NA|TRBV25-1|TRBJ2-2|TRBD2
TGTGCCAGCAGTCAGTTTACCGGGACTAGCGGGAGTAGGGGGGAGCTGTTTTTT
CASSQFTGTSGSRGELFF
>NA|TRBV5-8|TRBJ2-1|NA
TGTGCCAGCGGCCAGGGTCCCTCCTACAATGAGCAGTTCTTC
CASGQGPSYNEQFF
>NA|TRBV21-1|TRBJ2-1|NA
TGTGCCAGCAGCAAAAAGCGGGAGCGGTTCTTC
CASSKKRERFF
>NA|TRBV6-5|TRBJ2-7|NA
TGTGCCAGCAGCCCGGACCCCTACGAGCAGTACTTC
CASSPDPYEQYF
>NA|TRBV5-1|TRBJ1-2|TRBD1
TGCGCCAGCCGCCAAACGGGACAGGAAACCTATGGCTACACCTTC
CASRQTGQETYGYTF
>NA|TRBV7-9|TRBJ2-2|TRBD1
TGTGCCAGCAGCGACAGGGGGGCCACCGGGGAGCTGTTTTTT
CASSDRGATGELFF
>NA|TRBV19|TRBJ2-7|NA
TGTGCCAGTAGTATGCAATCGGGCAGGGCTTCTCGATCCCACGAGCAGTACTTC
CASSMQSGRASRSHEQYF
>NA|TRBV2|TRBJ2-7|TRBD1
TGTGCCAGCAGCGGGACAGGGCAGAGAGGCGAGCAGTACTTC
CASSGTGQRGEQYF
>NA|TRBV19|TRBJ1-5|TRBD1
TGTGCCAGTCAGACCCAGGGGGCTAGCAATCAGCCCCAGCATTTT
CASQTQGASNQPQHF
>NA|TRBV5-1|TRBJ1-4|NA
TGCGCCAGCAGCCCCCGAGCAACTAATGAAAAACTGTTTTTT
CASSPRATNEKLFF
>NA|TRBV30|TRBJ2-7|NA
TGTGCCTGGACTAGGGGAGCCCCGGGGGAGCAGTACTTC
CAWTRGAPGEQYF
>NA|TRBV29-1|TRBJ1-1|NA
TGCAGCGTCCGACAGGCCCCTATGAACACTGAAGCTTTCTTT
CSVRQAPMNTEAFF
>NA|TRBV9|TRBJ2-2|TRBD1
TGTGCCAGCAGCGTAGGTCGGACAGGGGGCACCGGGGAGCTGTTTTTT
CASSVGRTGGTGELFF
>once|TRBV2|TRBJ2-5|TRBD2
TGTGCCAGCAGTGAAGGGACTAGCGGGAGCCAAGAGACCCAGTACTTC
CASSEGTSGSQETQYF
>NA|TRBV19|TRBJ1-5|NA
TGTGCCAGTGACAACAGGCTAAGGAGCAATCAGCCCCAGCATTTT
CASDNRLRSNQPQHF
>NA|TRBV14|TRBJ2-4|NA
TGTGCCAGCAGCCCACAGGGTTTCGGCAACATTCAGTACTTC
CASSPQGFGNIQYF
>NA|TRBV27|TRBJ2-1|TRBD2
TGTGCCAGCAAAGGGGAGGGGTTGGGGTACAATGAGCAGTTCTTC
CASKGEGLGYNEQFF
>NA|TRBV4-3|TRBJ2-1|TRBD2
TGCGCCAGCAGCCAAGATATTGCGCTAGCGGGGTACAATGAGCAGTTCTTC
CASSQDIALAGYNEQFF
>NA|TRBV5-1|TRBJ2-7|NA
TGCGCCAGCAGCTTGGAGGGCAACTCCTACGAGCAGTACTTC
CASSLEGNSYEQYF
>few|TRBV5-4|TRBJ2-1|NA
TGTGCCAGCAGCTTGATTTCAGCTAATGAGCAGTTCTTC
CASSLISANEQFF
>NA|TRBV5-1|TRBJ2-7|TRBD2
TGCGCCAGCCGACTAGCCGAGGGCCCCTACGAGCAGTACTTC
CASRLAEGPYEQYF
>NA|TRBV5-4|TRBJ2-5|NA
TGTGCCAGCAGCGCAGATCACCCCCTCCAAGAGACCCAGTACTTC
CASSADHPLQETQYF
>NA|TRBV28|TRBJ1-2|NA
TGTGCCAGCAGTTACCTCGGAGCTACTAACTATGGCTACACCTTC
CASSYLGATNYGYTF
>NA|TRBV2|TRBJ2-1|TRBD2
TGTGCCAGCAGTCCTCTAGCGGGGCGGGATGAGCAGTTCTTC
CASSPLAGRDEQFF
>NA|TRBV5-1|TRBJ2-7|NA
TGCGCCAGCAGCTTGGGGGGAGCGAGCTCCTACGAGCAGTACTTC
CASSLGGASSYEQYF
>NA|TRBV6-4|TRBJ2-1|TRBD2
TGTGCCAGCAGTGACTTTCGGCGGGAGAGTTACAATGAGCAGTTCTTC
CASSDFRRESYNEQFF
>NA|TRBV18|TRBJ1-3|NA
TGTGCCAGCTCACCTGCGGGCTCTGGAAACACCATATATTTT
CASSPAGSGNTIYF
>NA|TRBV11-2|TRBJ2-3|TRBD2
TGTGCCAGCAGCACTAGCGGCAGCACAGATACGCAGTATTTT
CASSTSGSTDTQYF
>NA|TRBV7-3|TRBJ1-4|NA
TGTGCCAGCAGCTTAAAGGGGTATAATGAAAAACTGTTTTTT
CASSLKGYNEKLFF
>NA|TRBV6-6|TRBJ1-2|NA
TGTGCCAGCAGTGAGACTCCTGGGAGTGGCTACACCTTC
CASSETPGSGYTF
>NA|TRBV6-1|TRBJ1-1|NA
TGTGCCAGCAGTGAAAGCGGTTGGGTGGGCACTGAAGCTTTCTTT
CASSESGWVGTEAFF
>NA|TRBV6-4|TRBJ1-6|TRBD1
TGTGCCAGCAGTGCCGGGACAGGGGGGAATTCACCCCTCCACTTT
CASSAGTGGNSPLHF
>NA|TRBV6-4|TRBJ2-2|NA
TGTGCCAGCAGTGGGAAAGGGGGGGAGCTGTTTTTT
CASSGKGGELFF
>few|TRBV6-5|TRBJ1-1|NA
TGTGCCAGCAGTTATCGCCAGTCGAACACTGAAGCTTTCTTT
CASSYRQSNTEAFF
>NA|TRBV10-3|TRBJ2-7|NA
TGTGCCATCAGTGAGGACAGGTACTCCGAGCAGTACTTC
CAISEDRYSEQYF
>NA|TRBV13|TRBJ2-7|TRBD2
TGTGCCAGCAGCCCCGGGGGACTAGCGGGAGGGGAGCAGTACTTC
CASSPGGLAGGEQYF
>NA|TRBV28|TRBJ2-3|NA
TGTGCCAGCAGGACACCGGGTCCCCCGTCAGATACGCAGTATTTT
CASRTPGPPSDTQYF